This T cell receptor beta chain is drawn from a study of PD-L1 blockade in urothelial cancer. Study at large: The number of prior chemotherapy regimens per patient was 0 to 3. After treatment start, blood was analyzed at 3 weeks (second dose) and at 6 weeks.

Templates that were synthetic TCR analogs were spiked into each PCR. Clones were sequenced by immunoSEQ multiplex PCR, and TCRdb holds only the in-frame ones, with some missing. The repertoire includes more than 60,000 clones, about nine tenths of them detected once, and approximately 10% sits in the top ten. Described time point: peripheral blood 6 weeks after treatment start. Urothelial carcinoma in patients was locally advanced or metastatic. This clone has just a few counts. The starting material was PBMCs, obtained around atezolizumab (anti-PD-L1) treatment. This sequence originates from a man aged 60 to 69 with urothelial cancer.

CDR3 amino acids: CASSLITGAQYF. CDR3 sequence (DNA): TGTGCCAGCAGCTTGATAACCGGGGCCCAGTACTTC. The chain links TRBV7-2 to TRBJ2-5; a possible D gene is TRBD2 (5 bases). The germline V gene encodes CDR1 SGHTA and CDR2 FQGNSA. The CDR3 runs 12 residues. The V end lost 3 bases, the J end lost 9 bases, and 11 bases lay between the germline ends.